These 24 T cell receptor beta chains share one sample of origin, sequenced in a study of T cell responses to AZD1222 COVID-19 vaccine. Clones were sequenced by immunoSEQ multiplex PCR, and TCRdb holds only the in-frame ones, with some missing. The sample lists around 130,000 clones, 93% occurring once. The source material was peripheral blood, sampled on day 0 of AZD1222 vaccination. These receptor sequences come from an adult in good health.

V gene TRBV2 combines with J gene TRBJ2-7; maybe TRBD2 (5 bases). The CDR3 covers 15 residues. Germline V lookup: CDR1 SNHLY, CDR2 FYNNEI. V was pared by 8 bases and J by 1 base, with 18 bases between. This chain's CDR3 is CASGNLGSSSYEQYF. The CDR3 DNA sequence: TGTGCCAGCGGGAATCTTGGGAGCTCTTCCTACGAGCAGTACTTC. The full variable domain, in which reference TRBV2 and TRBJ2-7 provide the parts outside the CDR3, is EPEVTQTPSHQVTQMGQEVILRCVPISNHLYFYWYRQILGQKVEFLVSFYNNEISEKSEIFDDQFSVERPDGSNFTLKIRSTKLEDSAMYFCASGNLGSSSYEQYFGPGTRLTVT.

V usage is TRBV27 and J usage is TRBJ2-7, with 8 bases that match TRBD2. After removal of 5 bases from V and 0 bases from J, the junction contained 6 bases not matched to a gene. In germline, CDR1 is MNHEY, CDR2 SMNVEV (reference sequence). The CDR3 consists of 15 residues. CDR3 bases: TGTGCCAGCAGTGCGGGACTAGGTCCCTCCTACGAGCAGTACTTC. Its protein is CASSAGLGPSYEQYF.

This chain joins TRBV7-3 and TRBJ1-2, with D maybe TRBD1 (5 bases). The CDR3 extends over 13 amino acids. The V gene's germline CDR1 is SGHTA and CDR2 FQGTGA. Deletions cut 2 bases from V and 5 bases from J, with 9 bases between. CDR3: CASSLAGGYGYTF. CDR3 in DNA: TGTGCCAGCAGCTTAGCTGGGGGGTATGGCTACACCTTC.

This chain links TRBV15 with TRBJ2-7, with TRBD2 identical over 9 bases. The germline V gene encodes CDR1 LNHNV and CDR2 YYDKDF (reference sequence). V trimming: 9 bases; J trimming: 4 bases; junction bases outside the gene matches: 7. There are 13 residues in the CDR3. This CDR3 is CATSAGGLYEQYF. CDR3 in DNA: TGTGCCACTTCAGCGGGAGGATTATACGAGCAGTACTTC. The entire variable domain, with the rest obtained from reference TRBV15 and TRBJ2-7, is as follows: DAMVIQNPRYQVTQFGKPVTLSCSQTLNHNVMYWYQQKSSQAPKLLFHYYDKDFNNEADTPDNFQSRRPNTSFCFLDIRSPGLGDTAMYLCATSAGGLYEQYFGPGTRLTVT.

This chain links TRBV6-1 with TRBJ2-7, with 14 bases lining up with TRBD2. CDR1 MNHNS and CDR2 SASEGT come from the germline V gene. The CDR3 has 19 amino acids. The J segment lost 1 base and the V segment lost 0 bases, leaving 8 bases of the junction unmatched. The CDR3 reads CASSEAKGTSGRTSYEQYF. The CDR3 bases are TGTGCCAGCAGTGAAGCAAAGGGGACTAGCGGGAGAACATCCTACGAGCAGTACTTC.

This clone was seen only once. The rearrangement uses TRBV4-1 and TRBJ1-2; D is unresolved. The germline V and J ends were trimmed by 6 bases and 4 bases, with 9 bases remaining between them. CDR1 is MGHRA, CDR2 YSYEKL, per germline. This CDR3 spans 12 amino acids. CDR3 residues: CASREGGYGYTF. In nucleotides, the CDR3 is TGCGCCAGCAGAGAAGGAGGCTATGGCTACACCTTC.

V gene TRBV27 combines with J gene TRBJ1-5; D is possibly TRBD1 (6 bases). V shed 6 bases and J shed 0 bases, with 15 bases lying between them. The CDR3 is 16 residues long. Per germline, CDR1 MNHEY and CDR2 SMNVEV (reference sequence). The CDR3 reads CASRSEGHDSNQPQHF. The CDR3 DNA reads as TGTGCCAGCAGATCGGAGGGACATGATAGCAATCAGCCCCAGCATTTT.

The J gene is TRBJ1-5, the V gene TRBV15; D is undetermined. The CDR3 covers 17 residues. Trimming cost V 1 base and J 0 bases, with 13 bases left between them. Germline values: CDR1 LNHNV, CDR2 YYDKDF (reference sequence). In DNA, the CDR3 is TGTGCCACCAGCAGAGCATCGGGAGCTTATAGCAATCAGCCCCAGCATTTT. Its protein is CATSRASGAYSNQPQHF.

This sequence joins TRBV28 and TRBJ1-1; D gene ambiguous. The CDR3 has 12 residues. Germline lookup yields CDR1 MDHEN and CDR2 SYDVKM. With 5 bases removed from V and 8 bases from J, the gap between germline ends came to 12 bases. CDR3 protein: CASSLRTVEAFF. The CDR3 nucleotides are TGTGCCAGCAGTCTTCGGACGGTCGAAGCTTTCTTT.

This clone was picked up a small number of times. The rearrangement joins TRBV7-6 to TRBJ1-1; D possibly corresponds to TRBD1 (6 bases). Trimming took off 3 bases at V and 0 bases at J, with 8 bases between the two ends. CDR1 and CDR2 (germline): SGHVS, FNYEAQ. This CDR3 is 14 amino acids long. CDR3 nucleotides: TGTGCCAGCAGCTTGCAGGGGTTGAACACTGAAGCTTTCTTT. It encodes CASSLQGLNTEAFF.

This chain connects TRBV7-3 to TRBJ2-2; D is ambiguous. Germline CDR1 SGHTA, CDR2 FQGTGA. V was pared by 4 bases and J by 6 bases, with 9 bases between. CDR3 size: 13 residues. CDR3 sequence (DNA): TGTGCCAGCAGCTCCTCGACCGCCGGGGAGCTGTTTTTT. Translated, it gives CASSSSTAGELFF.

The chain carries TRBV6-6 and TRBJ1-5; D not resolved. Germline CDR1 is MNHNY and CDR2 is SVGAGI (reference sequence). The ends were cut back, 4 bases at V and 0 bases at J, with 7 bases in the middle. This CDR3 comprises 14 residues. CDR3 protein: CASSSRPSNQPQHF. CDR3 coding DNA: TGTGCCAGCAGTTCCCGACCTAGCAATCAGCCCCAGCATTTT.

This clone was detected only once. V and J are TRBV19 and TRBJ2-2; D may be TRBD1 or TRBD2 (6 bases each). CDR1 LNHDA and CDR2 SQIVND come from the germline V gene (reference sequence). Trimming cost V 4 bases and J 5 bases, with 14 bases left between them. This CDR3 contains 15 residues. The CDR3 nucleotides are TGTGCCAGTAGTACCGGGGGCGGGGTTACCGGGGAGCTGTTTTTT. This sequence encodes CASSTGGGVTGELFF.

The rearrangement links TRBV24-1 to TRBJ2-1; the D is unclear. The CDR3 loop spans 12 amino acids. Germline CDR1 KGHDR, CDR2 SFDVKD. V lost 1 base and J 6 bases, leaving 3 bases between the germline ends. The CDR3 region is CATSDFGNEQFF. The CDR3 nucleotides read TGTGCCACCAGTGATTTTGGCAATGAGCAGTTCTTC.

This chain connects TRBV28 to TRBJ1-1; 7 bases agree with TRBD1. CDR1 and CDR2 (germline): MDHEN, SYDVKM. The CDR3 runs to 20 residues. V shed 2 bases, J shed 2 bases, and the junction held 20 bases outside the gene matches. The CDR3 bases are TGTGCCAGCAGTTTAAGCTTTTTGTCGAGGGGGCAACGAGGTAACACTGAAGCTTTCTTT. This sequence encodes CASSLSFLSRGQRGNTEAFF.

The V gene is TRBV3-1 (or the pseudogene TRBV3-2), the J gene TRBJ1-4, with 8 bases that match TRBD1. The germline CDR1 and CDR2 sequences are LGHDT and YNNKEL (reference sequence). The CDR3 consists of 15 residues. V shed 4 bases, J shed 2 bases, and the junction held 3 bases outside the gene matches. The CDR3 sequence is CASSPNRGTNEKLFF. The CDR3 DNA is TGTGCCAGCAGCCCGAACAGGGGGACTAATGAAAAACTGTTTTTT.

With respect to this clone: This sample includes further DNA sequences coding for the same CDR3. V usage is TRBV9 and J usage is TRBJ1-3; the D is unclear. The CDR3 is 11 amino acids. CDR1 and CDR2 (germline): SGDLS, YYNGEE. With 0 bases removed from V and 5 bases from J, the gap between germline ends came to 0 bases. CDR3 sequence: CASSVGNTIYF. Written as DNA, the CDR3 is TGTGCCAGCAGCGTAGGAAACACCATATATTTT.

The chain employs TRBV18 and TRBJ2-2; D may be TRBD2 (6 bases). Germline V lookup: CDR1 KGHSH, CDR2 LQKENI. V lost 6 bases and J 2 bases, leaving 13 bases between the germline ends. The CDR3 covers 15 residues. For the CDR3, the DNA is TGTGCCAGCTCTCTCCAGGGAGGTAACACCGGGGAGCTGTTTTTT. Encoded protein: CASSLQGGNTGELFF.

In nucleotides, the CDR3 is TGTGCCAGCAGCTTGGACAGGGAGTATGGAAACACCATATATTTT. It translates to CASSLDREYGNTIYF. This chain joins TRBV5-8 and TRBJ1-3; the D gene is possibly TRBD1 (6 bases). Trimming shortened V by 0 bases and J by 3 bases, and 10 bases separated the two germline ends. The CDR3 runs to 15 residues. Germline V gene sequence: CDR1 SGHTS, CDR2 YDEGEE.

The chain joins TRBV18 to TRBJ1-2, with 9 bases identical to TRBD1. This CDR3 is built from 17 residues. With 4 bases clipped from V and 6 bases from J, the junction kept 15 bases outside the gene matches. CDR1 is KGHSH, CDR2 LQKENI, per germline. CDR3 DNA sequence: TGTGCCAGCTCACGAACGACTCTGGGACAGGGACCGCATGGCTACACCTTC. Amino acids: CASSRTTLGQGPHGYTF.

The V call is TRBV29-1, the J call TRBJ2-7; D possibly matches TRBD1 or TRBD2 (6 bases each). Germline CDR1 is SQVTM and CDR2 is ANQGSEA. The germline V and J ends were trimmed by 1 base and 4 bases, with 23 bases remaining between them. CDR3 length: 17 residues. This chain's CDR3 is CSVEADWRGTPDYEQYF. CDR3 DNA sequence: TGCAGCGTTGAAGCCGATTGGAGGGGGACGCCAGATTACGAGCAGTACTTC.

The chain employs TRBV6-6 and TRBJ1-3, with a tentative D call TRBD1 (5 bases). The CDR3 runs 17 residues. Looked up from germline, CDR1 is MNHNY and CDR2 is SVGAGI (reference sequence). Trimming shortened V by 5 bases and J by 3 bases, and 20 bases separated the two germline ends. The CDR3 coding sequence is TGTGCCAGCAGTCCAACACTCGGGGGAAGTCTTGGAAACACCATATATTTT. This sequence encodes CASSPTLGGSLGNTIYF.

This rearrangement joins TRBV15 to TRBJ1-2; D not resolved. There are 14 residues in the CDR3. Germline CDR1 is LNHNV and CDR2 is YYDKDF (reference sequence). The germline V and J ends were trimmed by 0 bases and 1 base, with 6 bases remaining between them. The CDR3 is CATSRDGVNYGYTF. CDR3 coding DNA: TGTGCCACCAGCAGAGATGGGGTTAACTATGGCTACACCTTC.

This clone came up once. The chain combines TRBV14 with TRBJ2-3; no clear D. The CDR3 runs 14 residues. V lost 4 bases and J lost 4, with 12 bases in between. The germline CDR1 and CDR2 sequences are SGHDN and FVKESK. The CDR3 here is CASSLDPIADTQYF. The CDR3 DNA sequence: TGTGCCAGCAGCCTCGACCCAATAGCAGATACGCAGTATTTT.